This T cell receptor (beta chain) was captured by sequencing in a study of T cell clonality in common variable immunodeficiency. General observations from the study: Authors noted CVID clonality's cause needs subpopulation repertoire sequencing. Compared with healthy controls, CVID subjects showed increased TCRbeta clonality, mostly in about a third.

This clone has ten or more counts. The antigen is not known. Coverage ceases 3 residues before the CDR3 finishes, and the germline J gene fills in the end. V lost 4 bases and J lost 0; bases outside the gene matches: 5. CDR1 is DFQATT, CDR2 SNEGSKA, per germline (reference sequence). The CDR3 sequence is 14 residues long. Both groups were predominantly of Caucasian heritage. The protocol was immunoSEQ multiplex PCR, while the TCRdb copy is restricted to in-frame clones and leaves out a portion. Recorded here are 50,000 to 65,000 clones, none singletons. Source material: peripheral blood mononuclear cells. The sequence was obtained from a person aged 18 to 70 in good health. The chain links TRBV20-1 to TRBJ2-7; TRBD2 aligns across 8 bases. This CDR3 is CSATTSGSSYEQYF. CDR3 DNA (partial): TGCAGTGCTACCACTAGCGGAAGCTCCTACGAG.